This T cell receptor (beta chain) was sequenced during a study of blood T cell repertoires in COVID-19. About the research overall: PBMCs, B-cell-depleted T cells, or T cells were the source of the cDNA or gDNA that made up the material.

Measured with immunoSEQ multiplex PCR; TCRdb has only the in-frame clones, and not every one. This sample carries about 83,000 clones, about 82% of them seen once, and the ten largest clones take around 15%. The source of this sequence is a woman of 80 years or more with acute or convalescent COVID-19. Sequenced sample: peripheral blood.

The CDR3 sequence: CASSRVREREKLFF. The CDR3 coding sequence is TGTGCCAGTAGTAGGGTCCGGGAGAGGGAAAAACTGTTTTTT. The V call is TRBV19, the J call TRBJ1-4; no firm D call. The germline V gene encodes CDR1 LNHDA and CDR2 SQIVND (reference sequence). The CDR3 totals 14 residues. The ends were cut back, 4 bases at V and 8 bases at J, with 14 bases in the middle.